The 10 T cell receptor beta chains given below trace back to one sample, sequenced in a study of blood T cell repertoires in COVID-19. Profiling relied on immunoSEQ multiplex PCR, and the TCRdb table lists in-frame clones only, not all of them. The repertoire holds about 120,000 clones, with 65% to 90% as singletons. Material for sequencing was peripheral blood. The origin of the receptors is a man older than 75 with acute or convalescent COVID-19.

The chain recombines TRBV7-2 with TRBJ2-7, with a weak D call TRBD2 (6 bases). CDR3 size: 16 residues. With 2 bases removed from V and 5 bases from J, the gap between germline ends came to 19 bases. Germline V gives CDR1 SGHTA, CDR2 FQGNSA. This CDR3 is CASSLRRWQGGDEQYF. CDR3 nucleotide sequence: TGTGCCAGCAGCTTAAGGCGTTGGCAGGGAGGTGACGAGCAGTACTTC.

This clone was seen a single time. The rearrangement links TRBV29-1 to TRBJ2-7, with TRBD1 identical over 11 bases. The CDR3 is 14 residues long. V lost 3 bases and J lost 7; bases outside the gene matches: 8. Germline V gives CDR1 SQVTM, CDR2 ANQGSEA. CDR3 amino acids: CSVDRTGGAKEQYF. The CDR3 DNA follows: TGCAGCGTTGACCGGACAGGGGGCGCGAAGGAGCAGTACTTC.

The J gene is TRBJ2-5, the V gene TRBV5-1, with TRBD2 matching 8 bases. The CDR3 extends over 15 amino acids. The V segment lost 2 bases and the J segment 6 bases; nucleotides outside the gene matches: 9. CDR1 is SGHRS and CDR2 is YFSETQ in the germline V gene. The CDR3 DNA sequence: TGCGCCAGCAGCTTAGGAACGGGGGGGCAGCAGACCCAGTACTTC. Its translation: CASSLGTGGQQTQYF.

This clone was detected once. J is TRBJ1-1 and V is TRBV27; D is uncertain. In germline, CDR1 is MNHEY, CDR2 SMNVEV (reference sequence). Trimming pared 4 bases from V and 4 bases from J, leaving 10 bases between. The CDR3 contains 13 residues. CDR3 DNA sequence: TGTGCCAGCAGTTGGCCGGGGAGCACTGAAGCTTTCTTT. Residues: CASSWPGSTEAFF.

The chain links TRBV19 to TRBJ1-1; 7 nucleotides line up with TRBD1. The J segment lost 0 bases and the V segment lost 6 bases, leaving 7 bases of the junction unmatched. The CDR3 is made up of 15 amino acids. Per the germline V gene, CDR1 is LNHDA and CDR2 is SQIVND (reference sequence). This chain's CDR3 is CASRRDRVMNTEAFF. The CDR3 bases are TGTGCCAGTAGGCGAGACAGGGTAATGAACACTGAAGCTTTCTTT.

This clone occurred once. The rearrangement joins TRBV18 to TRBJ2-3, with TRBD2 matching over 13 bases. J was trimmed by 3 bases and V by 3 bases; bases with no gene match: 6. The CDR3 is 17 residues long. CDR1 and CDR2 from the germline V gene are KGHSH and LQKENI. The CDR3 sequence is CASSPRTSGGLTDTQYF. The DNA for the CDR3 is TGTGCCAGCTCACCCAGGACTAGCGGGGGCCTGACAGATACGCAGTATTTT.

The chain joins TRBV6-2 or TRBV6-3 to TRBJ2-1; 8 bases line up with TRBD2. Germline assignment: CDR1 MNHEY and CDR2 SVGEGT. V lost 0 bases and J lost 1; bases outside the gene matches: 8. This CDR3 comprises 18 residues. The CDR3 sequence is CASSYSISAGGSYNEQFF. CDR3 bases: TGTGCCAGCAGTTACTCGATCTCGGCGGGAGGTTCCTACAATGAGCAGTTCTTC.

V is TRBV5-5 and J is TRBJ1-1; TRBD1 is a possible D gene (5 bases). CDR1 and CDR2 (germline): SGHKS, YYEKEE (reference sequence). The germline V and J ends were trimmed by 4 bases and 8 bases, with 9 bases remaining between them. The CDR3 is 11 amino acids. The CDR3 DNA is TGTGCCAGCAGCAACGACAGAGAAGCTTTCTTT. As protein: CASSNDREAFF. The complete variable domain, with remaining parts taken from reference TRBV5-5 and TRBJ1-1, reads DAGVTQSPTHLIKTRGQQVTLRCSPISGHKSVSWYQQVLGQGPQFIFQYYEKEERGRGNFPDRFSARQFPNYSSELNVNALLLGDSALYLCASSNDREAFFGQGTRLTVV.

The CDR3 is CASSHGGQTSGNTIYF. As DNA, the CDR3 is TGTGCCAGCAGCCACGGGGGACAGACCTCTGGAAACACCATATATTTT. The rearrangement uses TRBV4-2 and TRBJ1-3, with 7 nucleotides matching TRBD1. CDR3 length equals 16 residues. Trimming cost V 3 bases and J 0 bases; bases outside gene matches: 5. Germline CDR1 reads LGHNA; CDR2 reads YNFKEQ.

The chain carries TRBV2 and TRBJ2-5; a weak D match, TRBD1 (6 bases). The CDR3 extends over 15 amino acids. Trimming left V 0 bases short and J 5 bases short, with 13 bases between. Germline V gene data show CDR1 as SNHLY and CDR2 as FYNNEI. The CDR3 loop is CASSEASTGGETQYF. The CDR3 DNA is TGTGCCAGCAGTGAAGCGTCGACAGGTGGGGAGACCCAGTACTTC.